The clone carrying this T cell receptor (beta chain) was seen ten or more times. This same CDR3 is encoded by further DNA sequences in the sample. Germline V CDR1 and CDR2: MNHNY, SVGAGI (reference sequence). The CDR3 extends over 11 amino acids. With 8 bases removed from V and 3 bases from J, the gap between germline ends came to 8 bases. The data derive from a study of shared clonotypes between healthy human individuals. Recent acute infections and vaccinations were absent in the healthy HIV-negative adult donors. Researchers partitioned CD4+ cells into CD45RA+ naive and CD45RA-negative memory subsets. This table comes from immunoSEQ multiplex PCR, and its TCRdb copy is limited to in-frame clones, with some not included. The data show roughly 1,000,000 clones, about 80% seen once.

Sequenced material: memory CD4+ T cells from PBMCs. Subset of the sample: CD45RA-negative fraction. The rearrangement joins TRBV6-6 to TRBJ2-7, with D perhaps matching TRBD1 (5 bases). The source is a man younger than 35 in good health. Some clones in this sample may be carry-over from other donors' samples. The CDR3 bases are TGTGCCAGCCAGGGTGGCTACGAGCAGTACTTC. Its translation: CASQGGYEQYF.